Many counts were recorded for the clone carrying this TCR beta chain. No antigen is known for it. A single record per CDR3 protein comes from TCRdb applying MiXCR to the 5' RACE reads. Among some 130,000 distinct CDR3 sequences listed, roughly 8.8% were seen once. These data originate in a study of CD8 T cells in ankylosing spondylitis. Study results and caveats: A TCR beta motif made of 7 to 9 highly homologous variants seemed typical of ankylosing spondylitis blood. Reactive arthritis synovial fluid and blood previously showed some of these motif variants. Reported data indicate significant enrichment of disease-linked clones within matched ankylosing spondylitis synovial fluid. Disease-linked clones bore a CD8+ phenotype and were relatively rare in peripheral blood.

Unmatched junction bases numbered 4, after V lost 6 bases and J lost 0 bases. The CDR3 contains 16 residues. Germline lookup yields CDR1 LNHDA and CDR2 SQIVND (reference sequence). This clonotype originated in a male donor with ankylosing spondylitis or in good health (not recorded which). Sequenced sample: blood, either unsorted or a sorted T cell fraction (not recorded which). The genes are TRBV19 and TRBJ2-3, with 12 bases identical to TRBD2. For the CDR3, the DNA is TGTGCCAGTAGAAGGACTAGCGGGACCAGCACAGATACGCAGTATTTT. This gives the protein CASRRTSGTSTDTQYF.